This entry lists 8 T cell receptor beta chains sequenced from one sample in a study of human T cells and chemical hapten exposure. The time point was: pre-sensitization, week 0. Specified treatment: therapeutic diphenylcyclopropenone sensitization with weekly scalp DPC. MiXCR, run by TCRdb on the RACE reads, gives a single entry per CDR3 protein. The sample yields around 100,000 distinct CDR3 sequences, about a tenth seen once. The material sequenced was whole blood, taken in connection with sensitization to the hapten diphenylcyclopropenone (DPC). The receptors were sampled from a woman between 55 and 75 years old with alopecia areata. Some clones in this sample may be carry-over from other donors' samples.

This clonotype was counted a few times. For the CDR3, the DNA is TGTGCCAGCAGTTTTGAGGGACTCCGGGGTGAGCAGTTCTTC. Translating gives CASSFEGLRGEQFF. The chain uses TRBV27 and TRBJ2-1; the D gene is possibly TRBD2 (6 bases). Between the trimmed V and J ends, which lost 3 bases and 9 bases, there was a span of 15 bases. From germline, CDR1 is MNHEY and CDR2 SMNVEV (reference sequence). This CDR3 comprises 14 residues.

This clonotype came up many times. The rearrangement joins TRBV7-3 to TRBJ2-5; D uncertain. V was shortened by 7 bases and J by 8 bases, with 23 bases between the two germline ends. Germline loops: CDR1 SGHTA, CDR2 FQGTGA. There are 15 residues in the CDR3. CDR3 DNA: TGTGCCAGCACCCGAAGTGGTAGCCCTCGACAAACCCAGTACTTC. Protein: CASTRSGSPRQTQYF.

V is TRBV20-1 and J is TRBJ2-2, with D perhaps TRBD2 (6 bases). V was shortened by 4 bases and J by 0 bases, with 9 bases between the two germline ends. From germline, CDR1 is DFQATT and CDR2 SNEGSKA (reference sequence). The CDR3 is 14 amino acids. The CDR3 coding sequence is TGCAGTGCTACCGGGACTCCGAACACCGGGGAGCTGTTTTTT. It encodes CSATGTPNTGELFF.

This clonotype was recorded a few times. The genes are TRBV2 and TRBJ2-1; D gene uncertain. Germline CDR1 SNHLY, CDR2 FYNNEI. The V gene lost 1 base and the J gene lost 4 bases, with 11 bases spanning the gap. The CDR3 covers 15 residues. This CDR3 is CASSEESVGYNEQFF. The DNA of the CDR3 is TGTGCCAGCAGTGAAGAGAGCGTAGGGTACAATGAGCAGTTCTTC.

This clonotype was seen at least ten times. The gene calls are TRBV3-1 and TRBJ1-5, with D possibly TRBD1 on 5 matching bases. Germline V gives CDR1 LGHDT, CDR2 YNNKEL (reference sequence). The V end was cut by 4 bases, the J end by 9 bases, with 19 bases between. The CDR3 contains 15 residues. The CDR3 DNA is TGTGCCAGCAGCCCGGACAATGGGGTTCTGGGGCCCCAGCATTTT. It is translated as CASSPDNGVLGPQHF. Full variable domain (remainder filled in from reference TRBV3-1 and TRBJ1-5): DTAVSQTPKYLVTQMGNDKSIKCEQNLGHDTMYWYKQDSKKFLKIMFSYNNKELIINETVPNRFSPKSPDKAHLNLHINSLELGDSAVYFCASSPDNGVLGPQHFGDGTRLSIL.

The chain joins TRBV29-1 to TRBJ2-7; no clear D. V was pared by 4 bases and J by 3 bases, with 10 bases between. There are 12 residues in the CDR3. Germline V CDR1 and CDR2: SQVTM, ANQGSEA. This chain's CDR3 is CSVGWTNYEQYF. CDR3 DNA sequence: TGCAGCGTTGGTTGGACGAACTACGAGCAGTACTTC.

This clonotype was counted a few times. The chain is built from TRBV6-4 and TRBJ2-2, with D possibly matching TRBD2 (6 bases). Germline V lookup: CDR1 MRHNA, CDR2 SNTAGT. V dropped 5 bases and J dropped 3 bases, with 16 bases sitting between them. The CDR3 is made up of 16 amino acids. This chain's CDR3 is CASSRQGPGDTGELFF. The CDR3 DNA reads as TGTGCCAGCAGTCGGCAGGGACCGGGGGACACCGGGGAGCTGTTTTTT.

At least ten counts were recorded for this clonotype. The CDR3 coding sequence is TGTGCCAGCAGCTCCTTCCCCCCCCGGGACAGACTCCAAGAGACCCAGTACTTC. Translation gives CASSSFPPRDRLQETQYF. The chain couples TRBV11-2 to TRBJ2-5; 7 positions match TRBD1. The ends lost 4 bases at V and 1 base at J; junction bases unmatched: 15. CDR1 SGHAT and CDR2 FQNNGV come from the germline V gene. CDR3 length: 18 residues.